The rows below give T cell receptor beta chains drawn from one sample of a study of T cell responses to AZD1222 COVID-19 vaccine. Using immunoSEQ multiplex PCR, the repertoire was profiled, and TCRdb retains in-frame clones only, with some absent. The data show approximately 150,000 clones, with about 92% seen just once and 0.7% to 0.9% held by the top ten. The sequencing here drew on peripheral blood, taken on day 0 of AZD1222 vaccination. The receptors derive from an adult in good health. The CDR3 runs from the conserved cysteine through the conserved F or W. The order of the fields is clone size, J gene, V gene, D gene, CDR3 DNA, CDR3 protein. D genes are given only for firm matches. Some rows mark clone size as missing; the rest say once, few, many or name a class of expanded clone.

- TRBJ1-5 TRBV7-8 - TGTGCCAGCAGCTTAGTATCAGAACTCGGCAATCAGCCCCAGCATTTT CASSLVSELGNQPQHF
- TRBJ1-6 TRBV29-1 - TGCAGCGTTGTTGAAGGCCTAGAGGGGGGACCCGATAATTCACCCCTCCACTTT CSVVEGLEGGPDNSPLHF
- TRBJ2-1 TRBV2 TRBD1 TGTGCCAGCAGTGTAACTTCGCCGGGACAGGGTGGTGAGCAGTTCTTC CASSVTSPGQGGEQFF
- TRBJ1-2 TRBV4-2 - TGTGCCAGCAGCCAAGATGTGCGGTCAGGGGATGGCTACACCTTC CASSQDVRSGDGYTF
- TRBJ1-6 TRBV3-1/TRBV3-2 - TGTGCCAGCAGCCAAGACTGGGGTGTGGGTTCACCCCTCCACTTT CASSQDWGVGSPLHF
- TRBJ1-1 TRBV12-2 - TGTGCAAGTCGCTTAGGGGAGGACGGCCGGTCTAACACTGAAGCTTTCTTT CASRLGEDGRSNTEAFF
- TRBJ2-1 TRBV3-1/TRBV3-2 - TGTGCCAGCAGCCAACTCGGTTATTCGGGGGGCCATGAGCAGTTCTTC CASSQLGYSGGHEQFF
- TRBJ2-2 TRBV5-1 - TGCGCCAGCAGCTTCGATGGGGCCACCGGGGAGCTGTTTTTT CASSFDGATGELFF
- TRBJ2-1 TRBV19 TRBD2 TGTGCCAGTAGTAAGACAGGACTAGCGGGGGGGCCCAATGAGCAGTTCTTC CASSKTGLAGGPNEQFF
once TRBJ2-5 TRBV9 - TGTGCCAGCACCAAAGGCGGGAACCAAGAGACCCAGTACTTC CASTKGGNQETQYF
- TRBJ1-3 TRBV7-6 - TGTGCCAGCAGCTCGGGAGGGGTTAGCTCTGGAAACACCATATATTTT CASSSGGVSSGNTIYF
- TRBJ1-1 TRBV12-3/TRBV12-4 - TGTGCCAGCAGTCCCCAGGACCTGGGTGAAGCTTTCTTT CASSPQDLGEAFF
once TRBJ1-6 TRBV12-3/TRBV12-4 - TGTGCCAGCAGTTTCCTCAGGGACTCACCCCTCCACTTT CASSFLRDSPLHF
- TRBJ1-2 TRBV14 - TGTGCCAGCAGCCAAGGAACCAGCTACTATGGCTACACCTTC CASSQGTSYYGYTF
- TRBJ1-1 TRBV19 TRBD1 TGTGCCAGTAGTCCCGGGACAGGGGTATCTCTCTTT CASSPGTGVSLF
- TRBJ1-2 TRBV4-1 - TGCGCCAGCAGCCCCGTACGGACGGATAACTATGGCTACACCTTC CASSPVRTDNYGYTF
- TRBJ2-1 TRBV5-8 - TGTGCCAGCAGCTTCTTTGATGGGGTCTACAATGAGCAGTTCTTC CASSFFDGVYNEQFF
- TRBJ1-2 TRBV7-9 - TGTGCCAGCAGCCCCACGTGGAATGGCTACACCTTC CASSPTWNGYTF
- TRBJ1-1 TRBV5-6 - TGTGCCAGCAGTTGGGGCTGGTCAACGAACACTGAAGCTTTCTTT CASSWGWSTNTEAFF
- TRBJ1-5 TRBV6-5 - TGTGCCAGCAGTCGAATAAATCAGCCCCAGCATTTT CASSRINQPQHF
- TRBJ2-1 TRBV2 - TGTGCCAGCAAATTAATCCCCTACAATGAGCAGTTCTTC CASKLIPYNEQFF
- TRBJ1-6 TRBV7-8 - TGTGCCAGCAGCCGGGGAGGGTATTCACCCCTCCACTTT CASSRGGYSPLHF
- TRBJ2-3 TRBV7-8 TRBD2 TGTGCCAGCAGCTTAAGCATAGCGGCGGGAGCGGATACGCAGTATTTT CASSLSIAAGADTQYF
- TRBJ2-7 TRBV7-2 - TGTGCCAGCAGCTTAGCGCGTCAGGTCACTGGGAGGCACTACGAGCAGTACTTC CASSLARQVTGRHYEQYF
- TRBJ2-7 TRBV7-9 - TGTGCCAGCAGCTCACCCCGGACAGAACAGTACTTC CASSSPRTEQYF
- TRBJ2-2 TRBV10-3 TRBD2 TGTGCCACCTATAGAGCGGGGCTTGAGACCGGGGAGCTGTTTTTT CATYRAGLETGELFF
- TRBJ1-4 TRBV4-2 - TGTGCCAGCAGCCAAGATGGGTGGCGGGATGAAAAACTGTTTTTT CASSQDGWRDEKLFF
- TRBJ1-4 TRBV19 - TGTGCCAGTAGGCCTCAACCCAGAATATCTAATGAAAAACTGTTTTTT CASRPQPRISNEKLFF
- TRBJ1-2 TRBV6-6 - TGTGCCAGCAGTTACTCACGGCTCTCCAACTATGGCTACACCTTC CASSYSRLSNYGYTF
- TRBJ1-4 TRBV9 - TGTGCCAGCAGCGTAGCCGACAGATATAATGAAAAACTGTTTTTT CASSVADRYNEKLFF
- TRBJ2-7 TRBV3-1/TRBV3-2 - TGTGCCAGCAGCCAAGTGTGGGGCGAGCAGTACTTC CASSQVWGEQYF
- TRBJ1-2 TRBV2 - TGTGCCAGCAGAGAACAGGGATTCAGCTATGGCTACACCTTC CASREQGFSYGYTF
- TRBJ1-1 TRBV2 - TGTGCCAGCACTACACAGGGTTTGGAAGCTTTCTTT CASTTQGLEAFF
- TRBJ2-1 TRBV9 - TGTGCCAGCAGCGAGAGATTAAACCGGGGGCTGCACTACAATGAGCAGTTCTTC CASSERLNRGLHYNEQFF
- TRBJ1-2 TRBV12-3/TRBV12-4 - TGTGCCAGCAGCCCCGGGAAAGGCTACACCTTC CASSPGKGYTF
- TRBJ1-2 TRBV4-2 TRBD1 TGTGCCAGCAGCCAAGCTCAGGGGGCCGGGGTCTATGGCTACACCTTC CASSQAQGAGVYGYTF
- TRBJ2-5 TRBV5-1 - TGCGCCAGCAGTTGGCAGGGTCAAGAGACCCAGTACTTC CASSWQGQETQYF
- TRBJ2-1 TRBV2 - TGTGCCAGCAGACTAGACAGGTTTGCTGAGCAGTTCTTC CASRLDRFAEQFF
once TRBJ1-2 TRBV10-3 - TGTGCCATCAGTGAGAACAGGGACGGCTACACCTTC CAISENRDGYTF
- TRBJ2-1 TRBV11-2 TRBD1 TGTGCCGTACATAAAGGGGGCGGTTACGTGGGTGAGCAGTTCTTC CAVHKGGGYVGEQFF
- TRBJ2-3 TRBV4-3 - TGCGCCAGCAGCCAAGGAGGGTTCACAGATACGCAGTATTTT CASSQGGFTDTQYF
- TRBJ1-2 TRBV6-5 - TGTGCCAGCAGTTACGAACAGTTCTATGGCTACACCTTC CASSYEQFYGYTF
- TRBJ2-7 TRBV7-2 TRBD1 TGTGCCAGCAGCGACCGGGACAGGAACTCCTACGAGCAGTACTTC CASSDRDRNSYEQYF
- TRBJ1-5 TRBV3-1/TRBV3-2 - TGTGCCAGCAGCCAAGCCCCGAGGGATCAGCCCCAGCATTTT CASSQAPRDQPQHF
- TRBJ1-6 TRBV3-1/TRBV3-2 - TGTGCCAGCAGCCCGTCCTATAATTCACCCCTCCACTTT CASSPSYNSPLHF
- TRBJ2-1 TRBV28 - TGTGCCAGCATCAGTGGGTCCTACAATGAGCAGTTCTTC CASISGSYNEQFF